This is a list of T cell receptor beta chains from one sample in a study of T cell responses to AZD1222 COVID-19 vaccine. TCRdb's table, derived via immunoSEQ multiplex PCR, lists solely in-frame clones and lacks some. This repertoire shows about 140,000 clones, about 90% found once; its top ten account for approximately 8%. Sequencing used peripheral blood, obtained 28 days after the second dose of the MenACWY control vaccine. Receptor source: an adult who received the MenACWY meningococcal vaccine as a control. The CDR3 runs from the conserved cysteine through the conserved F or W. A D gene is named only where the DNA matches it firmly. Only part of the rows carry a size: once, few, many, or a class if the clone is expanded.

v_call: TRBV9
d_call: .
clone_size: once
j_call: TRBJ2-1
cdr3_nt: TGTGCCAGCAGCGTAGTGGGGGGGCTGGGCAATGAGCAGTTCTTC
cdr3_aa: CASSVVGGLGNEQFF

v_call: TRBV19
d_call: .
clone_size: .
j_call: TRBJ1-1
cdr3_nt: TGTGCCAGTACTGATGACAAGAACACTGAAGCTTTCTTT
cdr3_aa: CASTDDKNTEAFF

v_call: TRBV5-1
d_call: TRBD1
clone_size: .
j_call: TRBJ1-4
cdr3_nt: TGCGCCAGCAGCTTACCGGGACAGGGGCGGGAACTGTTTTTT
cdr3_aa: CASSLPGQGRELFF

v_call: TRBV21-1
d_call: .
clone_size: .
j_call: TRBJ2-1
cdr3_nt: TGTGCCAGCAGCAATTTCTCACGCGGACAGGGGTGCAATGAGCAGTTCTTC
cdr3_aa: CASSNFSRGQGCNEQFF

v_call: TRBV28
d_call: .
clone_size: .
j_call: TRBJ2-1
cdr3_nt: TGTGCCAGCAGCCTAGACTGGGCGGGCTCGGGTGAGCAGTTCTTC
cdr3_aa: CASSLDWAGSGEQFF

v_call: TRBV19
d_call: .
clone_size: .
j_call: TRBJ2-3
cdr3_nt: TGTGCCAGTAGTATAGGGTTGAAGACAGGAGGCACAGATACGCAGTATTTT
cdr3_aa: CASSIGLKTGGTDTQYF

v_call: TRBV7-8
d_call: .
clone_size: .
j_call: TRBJ1-1
cdr3_nt: TGTGCCAGCAGCTTTAACGTAGAGACCGGGTCCCCGTGGACTGTGCTGAACACTGAAGCTTTCTTT
cdr3_aa: CASSFNVETGSPWTVLNTEAFF

v_call: TRBV11-3
d_call: .
clone_size: .
j_call: TRBJ2-7
cdr3_nt: TGTGCCAGCAGCTTAGAACCAGGCTACGAGCAGTACTTC
cdr3_aa: CASSLEPGYEQYF

v_call: TRBV9
d_call: TRBD2
clone_size: .
j_call: TRBJ2-1
cdr3_nt: TGTGCCAGCAGCGTAGGCGGTAGCGGGGCCTACAATGAGCAGTTCTTC
cdr3_aa: CASSVGGSGAYNEQFF

v_call: TRBV5-1
d_call: TRBD2
clone_size: .
j_call: TRBJ2-7
cdr3_nt: TGCGCCAGCAGCCCGGGGGGAGACTACGAGCAGTACTTC
cdr3_aa: CASSPGGDYEQYF

v_call: TRBV7-2
d_call: .
clone_size: .
j_call: TRBJ2-5
cdr3_nt: TGTGCCAGCAGCTTAAGGGACGGTCAAGAGACCCAGTACTTC
cdr3_aa: CASSLRDGQETQYF

v_call: TRBV2
d_call: .
clone_size: .
j_call: TRBJ1-5
cdr3_nt: TGTGCCAGCAGTGGGGGAGTTAATCAGCCCCAGCATTTT
cdr3_aa: CASSGGVNQPQHF

v_call: TRBV28
d_call: TRBD1
clone_size: .
j_call: TRBJ1-5
cdr3_nt: TGTGCCAGCAGTTCGCCAGGGACAGGGTGGAATCAGCCCCAGCATTTT
cdr3_aa: CASSSPGTGWNQPQHF

v_call: TRBV19
d_call: .
clone_size: .
j_call: TRBJ1-5
cdr3_nt: TGTGCCAGTAGTATTGCGGGGACAATCCTCAATCAGCCCCAGCATTTT
cdr3_aa: CASSIAGTILNQPQHF

v_call: TRBV7-2
d_call: .
clone_size: .
j_call: TRBJ1-3
cdr3_nt: TGTGCCAGCAGCTTTTGGGCCTCTGGAAACACCATATATTTT
cdr3_aa: CASSFWASGNTIYF